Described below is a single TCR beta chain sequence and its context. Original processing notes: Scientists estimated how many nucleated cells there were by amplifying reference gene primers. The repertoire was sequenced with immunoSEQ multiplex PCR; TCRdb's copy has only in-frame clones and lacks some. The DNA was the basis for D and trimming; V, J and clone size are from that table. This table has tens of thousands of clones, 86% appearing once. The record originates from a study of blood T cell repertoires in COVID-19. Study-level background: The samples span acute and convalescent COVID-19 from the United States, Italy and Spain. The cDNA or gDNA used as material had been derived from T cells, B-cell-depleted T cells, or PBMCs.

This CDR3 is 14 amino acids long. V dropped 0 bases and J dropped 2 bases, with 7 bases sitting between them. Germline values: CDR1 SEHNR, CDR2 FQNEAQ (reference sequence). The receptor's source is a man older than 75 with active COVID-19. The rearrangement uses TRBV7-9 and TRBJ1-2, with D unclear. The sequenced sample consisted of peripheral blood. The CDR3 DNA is TGTGCCAGCAGCTTAGCGGCAGGCAACTATGGCTACACCTTC. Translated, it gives CASSLAAGNYGYTF.